This TCR beta chain was obtained from a study of blood T cells in healthy people across ages. This CDR3 is 12 amino acids long. Germline CDR1 and CDR2: ENHRY and SYGVKD. Trimming stripped 0 bases from V and 2 bases from J, with 2 bases between. A second PCR of roughly 6 to 12 cycles used a sample-barcoded 5' primer and a J-beta primer mix. Using its own MiXCR run on the 5' RACE reads, TCRdb lists one record per CDR3 protein. The table records some 900,000 distinct CDR3 sequences, 29% of them present only once. This clonotype was recorded at least ten times. The TCR originated in a woman older than 75 in good health. Sequencing used blood. J is TRBJ2-7 and V is TRBV10-3; D not certain. The CDR3, as DNA: TGTGCCATCAGTGAGTCCCCCTACGAGCAGTACTTC. Protein sequence: CAISESPYEQYF.